The source of this T cell receptor beta chain is a study of T cells expressing NK-cell markers. Study-wide findings and caveats: Also leading the CD3+CD56-NKG2C+ fraction in a handful of donors were these clonotypes. Dominant NKG2C+ clonotypes accounted for about 1.0-8% of CD8+ T cells in six or seven donors.

Remarks on this clonotype: Its antigen is still unknown.

Germline loops: CDR1 SNHLY, CDR2 FYNNEI. CDR3 length equals 14 residues. UMIs accompanied the 5'RACE template switching by which TCR beta cDNA was made. From the 5' RACE reads, TCRdb lists one entry per CDR3 protein and no DNA. The repertoire shows 500,000 to 700,000 distinct CDR3 sequences; the top ten hold approximately 3.6%. Sequences were obtained from blood T cells: a sorted CD56 or NKG2C T cell subset, CD4+ or CD8+ T cells, or bulk PBMC T cells (not recorded which). This rearrangement joins TRBV2 to TRBJ2-5; TCRdb outputs TRBD2, but without DNA this stays unchecked. This sequence was found in a man younger than 35 in good health. Here the CDR3 reads CASSAGAATGTQYF.